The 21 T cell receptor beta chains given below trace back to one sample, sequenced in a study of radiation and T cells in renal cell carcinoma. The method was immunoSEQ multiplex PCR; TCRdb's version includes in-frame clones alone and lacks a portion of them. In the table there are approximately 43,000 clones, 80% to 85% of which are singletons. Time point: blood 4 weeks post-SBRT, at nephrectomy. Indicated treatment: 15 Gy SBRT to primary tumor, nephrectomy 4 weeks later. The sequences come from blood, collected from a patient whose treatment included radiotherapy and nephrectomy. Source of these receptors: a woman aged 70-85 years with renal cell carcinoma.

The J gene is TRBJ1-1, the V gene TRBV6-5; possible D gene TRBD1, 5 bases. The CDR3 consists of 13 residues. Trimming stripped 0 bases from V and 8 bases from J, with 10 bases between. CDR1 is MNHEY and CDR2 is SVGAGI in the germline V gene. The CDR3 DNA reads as TGTGCCAGCAGTTACTCAGCGGGGCTAGAAGCTTTCTTT. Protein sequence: CASSYSAGLEAFF.

The CDR3 DNA sequence: TGTGCCAGCAGGAAATTCGGGGGACCCGACACAGATACGCAGTATTTT. Translating it yields CASRKFGGPDTDTQYF. The chain couples TRBV7-9 to TRBJ2-3; weak D call: TRBD2 (6 bases). The CDR3 is made up of 16 amino acids. Germline V lookup: CDR1 SEHNR, CDR2 FQNEAQ (reference sequence). The V end was cut by 6 bases, the J end by 2 bases, with 18 bases between.

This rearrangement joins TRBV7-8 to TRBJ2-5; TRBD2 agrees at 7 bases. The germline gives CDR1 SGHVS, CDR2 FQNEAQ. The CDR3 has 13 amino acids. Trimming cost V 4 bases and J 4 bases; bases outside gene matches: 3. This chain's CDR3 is CASSSWTRETQYF. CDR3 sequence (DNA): TGTGCCAGCAGCTCCTGGACTAGAGAGACCCAGTACTTC.

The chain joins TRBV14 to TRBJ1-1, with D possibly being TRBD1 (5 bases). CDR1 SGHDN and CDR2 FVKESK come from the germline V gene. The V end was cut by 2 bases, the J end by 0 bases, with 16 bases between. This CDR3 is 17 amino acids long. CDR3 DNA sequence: TGTGCCAGCAGCCAACAGGGCCCCTTAGCCATGAACACTGAAGCTTTCTTT. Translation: CASSQQGPLAMNTEAFF.

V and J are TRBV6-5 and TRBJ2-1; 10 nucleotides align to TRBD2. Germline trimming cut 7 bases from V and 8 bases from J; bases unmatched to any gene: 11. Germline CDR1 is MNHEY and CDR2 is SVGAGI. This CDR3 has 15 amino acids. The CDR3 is CASKRLAGVLDEQFF. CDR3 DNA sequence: TGTGCCAGCAAGCGCCTAGCGGGAGTTCTGGATGAGCAGTTCTTC.

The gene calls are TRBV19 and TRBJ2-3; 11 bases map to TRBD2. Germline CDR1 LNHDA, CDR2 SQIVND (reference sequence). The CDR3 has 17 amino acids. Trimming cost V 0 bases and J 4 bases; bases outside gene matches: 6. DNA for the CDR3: TGTGCCAGTAGTATAGATATTCGACTAGCGGGATCAGATACGCAGTATTTT. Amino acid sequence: CASSIDIRLAGSDTQYF. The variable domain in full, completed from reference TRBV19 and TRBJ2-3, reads DGGITQSPKYLFRKEGQNVTLSCEQNLNHDAMYWYRQDPGQGLRLIYYSQIVNDFQKGDIAEGYSVSREKKESFPLTVTSAQKNPTAFYLCASSIDIRLAGSDTQYFGPGTRLTVL.

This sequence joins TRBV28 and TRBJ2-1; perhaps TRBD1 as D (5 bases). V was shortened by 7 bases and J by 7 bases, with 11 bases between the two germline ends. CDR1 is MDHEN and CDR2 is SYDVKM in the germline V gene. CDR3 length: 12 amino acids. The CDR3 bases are TGTGCCAGCACGAAAGGGGTGAATGAGCAGTTCTTC. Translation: CASTKGVNEQFF. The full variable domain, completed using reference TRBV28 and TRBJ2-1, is DVKVTQSSRYLVKRTGEKVFLECVQDMDHENMFWYRQDPGLGLRLIYFSYDVKMKEKGDIPEGYSVSREKKERFSLILESASTNQTSMYLCASTKGVNEQFFGPGTRLTVL.

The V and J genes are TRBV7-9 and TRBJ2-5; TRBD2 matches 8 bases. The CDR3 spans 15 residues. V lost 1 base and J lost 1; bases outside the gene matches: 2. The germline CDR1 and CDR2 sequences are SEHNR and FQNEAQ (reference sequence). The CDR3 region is CASSLDGTSQETQYF. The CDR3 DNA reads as TGTGCCAGCAGCTTAGATGGGACTAGCCAAGAGACCCAGTACTTC.

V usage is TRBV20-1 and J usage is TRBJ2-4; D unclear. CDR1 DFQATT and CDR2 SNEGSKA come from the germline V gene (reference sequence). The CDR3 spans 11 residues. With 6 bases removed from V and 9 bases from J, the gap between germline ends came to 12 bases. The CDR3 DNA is TGCAGTGCGGGCGAGGAGATCATTCAGTACTTC. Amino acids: CSAGEEIIQYF.

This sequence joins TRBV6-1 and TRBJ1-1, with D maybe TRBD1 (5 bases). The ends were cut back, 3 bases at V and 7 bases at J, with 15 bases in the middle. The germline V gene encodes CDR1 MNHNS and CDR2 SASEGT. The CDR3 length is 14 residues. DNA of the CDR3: TGTGCCAGCAGTGATGGGACGGCCTACTATGAAGCTTTCTTT. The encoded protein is CASSDGTAYYEAFF.

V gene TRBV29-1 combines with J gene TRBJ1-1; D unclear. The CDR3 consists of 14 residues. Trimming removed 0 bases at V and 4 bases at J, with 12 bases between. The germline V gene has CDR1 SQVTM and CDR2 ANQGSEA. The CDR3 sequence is CSVEEAGGGTEAFF. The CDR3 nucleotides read TGCAGCGTTGAAGAGGCGGGAGGAGGCACTGAAGCTTTCTTT.

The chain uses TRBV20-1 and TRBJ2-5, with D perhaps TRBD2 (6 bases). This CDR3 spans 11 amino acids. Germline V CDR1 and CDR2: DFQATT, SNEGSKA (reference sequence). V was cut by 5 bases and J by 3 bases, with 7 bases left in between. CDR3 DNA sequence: TGCAGTGCTCAGCGGGAAGAGACCCAGTACTTC. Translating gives CSAQREETQYF.

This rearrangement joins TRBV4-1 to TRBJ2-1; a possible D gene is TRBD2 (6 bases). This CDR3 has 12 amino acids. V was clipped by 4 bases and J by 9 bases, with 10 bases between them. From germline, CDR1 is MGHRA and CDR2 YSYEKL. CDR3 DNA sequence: TGCGCCAGCAGCCCGGGGGTTGGTGAGCAGTTCTTC. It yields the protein CASSPGVGEQFF.

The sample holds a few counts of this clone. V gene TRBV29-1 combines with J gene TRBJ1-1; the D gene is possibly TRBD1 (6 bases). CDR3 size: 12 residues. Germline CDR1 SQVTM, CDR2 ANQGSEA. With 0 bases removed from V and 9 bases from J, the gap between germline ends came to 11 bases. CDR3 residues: CSVEDPGQQAFF. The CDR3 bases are TGCAGCGTTGAAGACCCCGGACAGCAAGCTTTCTTT.

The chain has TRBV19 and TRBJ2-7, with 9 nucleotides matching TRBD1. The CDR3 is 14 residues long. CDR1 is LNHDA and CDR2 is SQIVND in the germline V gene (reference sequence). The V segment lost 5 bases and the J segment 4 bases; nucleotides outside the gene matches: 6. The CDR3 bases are TGTGCCAGTAGTCTCGGGACAGGGAGTTACGAGCAGTACTTC. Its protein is CASSLGTGSYEQYF.

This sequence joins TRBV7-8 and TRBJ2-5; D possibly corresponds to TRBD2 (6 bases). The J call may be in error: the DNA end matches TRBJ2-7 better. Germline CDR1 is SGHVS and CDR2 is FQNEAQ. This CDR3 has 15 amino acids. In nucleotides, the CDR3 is TGTGCCAGCAGCCCGGATGGAGGGCTTTCCTACGAGCAGTACTTC. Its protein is CASSPDGGLSYEQYF.

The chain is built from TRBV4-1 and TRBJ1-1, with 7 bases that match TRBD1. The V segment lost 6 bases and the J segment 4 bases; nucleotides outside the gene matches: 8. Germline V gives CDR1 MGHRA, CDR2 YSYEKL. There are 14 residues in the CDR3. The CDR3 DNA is TGCGCCAGCAGACCCCCGGGACAGATCACTGAAGCTTTCTTT. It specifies CASRPPGQITEAFF.

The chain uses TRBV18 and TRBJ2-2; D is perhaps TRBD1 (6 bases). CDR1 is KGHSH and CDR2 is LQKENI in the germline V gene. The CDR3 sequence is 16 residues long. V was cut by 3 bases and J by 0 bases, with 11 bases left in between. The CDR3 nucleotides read TGTGCCAGCTCACCCCGACAGGAATCGAACACCGGGGAGCTGTTTTTT. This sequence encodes CASSPRQESNTGELFF.

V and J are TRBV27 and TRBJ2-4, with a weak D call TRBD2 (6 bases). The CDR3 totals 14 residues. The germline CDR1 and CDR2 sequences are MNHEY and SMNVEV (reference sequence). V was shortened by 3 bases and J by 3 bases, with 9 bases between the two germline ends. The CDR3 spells CASSFAGYKNIQYF. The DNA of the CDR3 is TGTGCCAGCAGTTTTGCGGGATACAAAAACATTCAGTACTTC.

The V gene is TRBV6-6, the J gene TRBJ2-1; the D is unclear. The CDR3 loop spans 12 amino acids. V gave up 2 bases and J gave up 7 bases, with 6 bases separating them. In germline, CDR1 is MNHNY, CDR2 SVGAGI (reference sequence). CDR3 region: CASSYEENEQFF. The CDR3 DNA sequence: TGTGCCAGCAGTTACGAAGAGAATGAGCAGTTCTTC.

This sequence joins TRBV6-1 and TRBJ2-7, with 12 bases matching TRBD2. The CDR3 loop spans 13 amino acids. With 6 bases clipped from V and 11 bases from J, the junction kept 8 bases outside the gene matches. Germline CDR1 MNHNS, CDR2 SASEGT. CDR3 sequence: CASRMTSGRSEYF. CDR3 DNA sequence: TGTGCCAGCAGGATGACTAGCGGGAGAAGCGAGTACTTC.